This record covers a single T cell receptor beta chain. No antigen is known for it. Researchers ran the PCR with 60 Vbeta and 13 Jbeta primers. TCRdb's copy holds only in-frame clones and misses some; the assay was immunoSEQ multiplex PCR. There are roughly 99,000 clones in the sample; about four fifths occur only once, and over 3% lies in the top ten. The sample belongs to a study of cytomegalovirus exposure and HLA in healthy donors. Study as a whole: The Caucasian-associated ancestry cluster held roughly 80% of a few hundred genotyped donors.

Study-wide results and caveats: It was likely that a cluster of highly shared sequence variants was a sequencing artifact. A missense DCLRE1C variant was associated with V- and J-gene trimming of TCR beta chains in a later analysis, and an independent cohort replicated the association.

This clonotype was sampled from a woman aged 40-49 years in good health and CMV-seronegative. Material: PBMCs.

The chain's CDR3 is CASSQVHPGQGNEQFF. The CDR3, as DNA: TGCGCCAGCAGCCAGGTACACCCGGGACAGGGTAATGAGCAGTTCTTC. J is TRBJ2-1 and V is TRBV4-1; 9 positions agree with TRBD1. The V segment lost 3 bases and the J segment 7 bases; nucleotides outside the gene matches: 10. The CDR3 is made up of 16 amino acids. Germline loops: CDR1 MGHRA, CDR2 YSYEKL.